This T cell receptor beta chain was sequenced in a study of read filtering for tumor transcriptome and immune sequencing. Overall study results and limits: The CD138-negative fraction was mixed bone marrow immune cells, not pure T cells.

From roughly 400 ng of RNA, a library with molecular barcoded alpha/delta and beta/gamma adaptors was made. TCRdb fed the reads into MiXCR, producing one record per CDR3 protein. This sample carries 57,000 or so distinct CDR3 sequences, 15% to 25% of them seen once, and the ten largest clones take about 14%. This clonotype has at least ten counts. Its antigen is not identified. CDR3 length: 15 amino acids. The ends lost 6 bases at V and 7 bases at J; junction bases unmatched: 13. Germline-derived CDR1 and CDR2 are MNHEY and SVGAGI. This TCR derives from a donor over 35 with multiple myeloma. Sequencing was performed on a population of CD138-negative cells sorted from bone marrow. The rearrangement links TRBV6-5 to TRBJ1-1; 8 bases map to TRBD1. CDR3 loop: CASRNSGTGTGEAFF. In nucleotides, the CDR3 is TGTGCCAGCAGAAATTCCGGGACAGGCACCGGTGAAGCTTTCTTT.